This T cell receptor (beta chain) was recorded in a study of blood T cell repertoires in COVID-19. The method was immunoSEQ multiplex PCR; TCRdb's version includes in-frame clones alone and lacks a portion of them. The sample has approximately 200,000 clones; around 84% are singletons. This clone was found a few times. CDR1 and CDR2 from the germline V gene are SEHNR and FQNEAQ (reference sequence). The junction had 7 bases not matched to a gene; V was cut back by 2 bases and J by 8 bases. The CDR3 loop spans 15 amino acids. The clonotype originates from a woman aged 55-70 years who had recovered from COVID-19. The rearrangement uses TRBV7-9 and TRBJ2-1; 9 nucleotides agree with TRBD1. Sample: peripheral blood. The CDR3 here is CASSLTGGALDEQFF. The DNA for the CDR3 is TGTGCCAGCAGCTTAACAGGGGGCGCCTTAGATGAGCAGTTCTTC.